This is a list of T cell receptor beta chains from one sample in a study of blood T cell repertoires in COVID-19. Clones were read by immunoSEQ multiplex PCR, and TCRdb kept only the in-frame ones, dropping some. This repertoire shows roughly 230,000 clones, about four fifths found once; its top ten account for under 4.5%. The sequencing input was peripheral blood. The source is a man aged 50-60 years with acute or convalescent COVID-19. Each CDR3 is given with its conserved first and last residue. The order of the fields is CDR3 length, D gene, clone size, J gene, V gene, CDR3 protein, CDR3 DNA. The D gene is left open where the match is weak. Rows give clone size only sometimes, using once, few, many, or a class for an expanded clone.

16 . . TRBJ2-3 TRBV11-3 CASSPHQAETTDTQYF TGTGCCAGCAGCCCTCATCAAGCGGAGACCACAGATACGCAGTATTTT
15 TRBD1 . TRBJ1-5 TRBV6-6 CASSYPSTGGQPQHF TGTGCCAGCAGTTACCCCTCTACAGGGGGCCAGCCCCAGCATTTT
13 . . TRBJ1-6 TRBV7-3 CASSSTDNSPLHF TGTGCCAGCAGCTCGACAGATAATTCACCCCTCCACTTT
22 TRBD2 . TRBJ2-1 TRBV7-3 CASSLPKRTSGQLGSSYNEQFF TGTGCCAGCAGCTTACCAAAGAGGACTAGCGGTCAACTTGGGAGCTCCTACAATGAGCAGTTCTTC
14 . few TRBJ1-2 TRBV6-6 CASSSNGQIYGYTF TGTGCCAGCAGCTCAAACGGACAGATTTATGGCTACACCTTC
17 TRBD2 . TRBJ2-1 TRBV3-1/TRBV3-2 CASSRELLAGVGYEQFF TGTGCCAGCAGCCGGGAACTTCTAGCGGGAGTGGGCTATGAGCAGTTCTTC
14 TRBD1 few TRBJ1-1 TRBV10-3 CAIIAGGRNTEAFF TGTGCCATCATCGCAGGGGGACGGAACACTGAAGCTTTCTTT
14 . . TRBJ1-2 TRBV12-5 CASGLARLPHGYTF TGTGCTAGTGGTTTGGCAAGACTGCCCCATGGCTACACCTTC
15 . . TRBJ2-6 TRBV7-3 CASSPDGVGANVLTF TGTGCCAGCAGCCCCGACGGGGTTGGGGCCAACGTCCTGACTTTC
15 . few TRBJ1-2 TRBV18 CASSPDGRESGGYTF TGTGCCAGCTCACCAGACGGACGGGAATCGGGTGGCTACACCTTC
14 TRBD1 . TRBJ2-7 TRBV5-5 CASSLVGQGPKQYF TGTGCCAGCAGCTTGGTCGGACAGGGCCCGAAGCAGTACTTC
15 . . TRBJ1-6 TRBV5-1 CASSLSLAGNSPLHF TGCGCCAGCAGCTTGTCACTCGCAGGGAATTCACCCCTCCACTTT
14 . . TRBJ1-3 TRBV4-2 CASSQRGTGNTIYF TGTGCCAGCAGCCAACGGGGTACTGGAAACACCATATATTTT
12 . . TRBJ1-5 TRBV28 CASSLTGQPQHF TGTGCCAGCTCCTTGACTGGTCAGCCCCAGCATTTT
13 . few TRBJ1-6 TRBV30 CAWSRERGSPLHF TGTGCCTGGAGCCGGGAACGGGGTTCACCCCTCCACTTT
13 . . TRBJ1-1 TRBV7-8 CASSLEGFTEAFF TGTGCCAGCAGCTTAGAGGGGTTCACTGAAGCTTTCTTT
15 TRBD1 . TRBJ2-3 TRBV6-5 CASGGTGSYTDTQYF TGTGCCAGTGGCGGGACAGGGTCGTACACAGATACGCAGTATTTT
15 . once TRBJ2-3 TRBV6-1 CASSEFYQWRDTQYF TGTGCCAGCAGTGAATTCTATCAATGGAGAGATACGCAGTATTTT
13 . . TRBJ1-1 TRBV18 CASSPVSHTEAFF TGTGCCAGCTCACCAGTGTCTCACACTGAAGCTTTCTTT
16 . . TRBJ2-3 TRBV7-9 CASSPLTGLFPDTQYF TGTGCCAGCAGCCCCCTTACAGGGTTATTCCCAGATACGCAGTATTTT
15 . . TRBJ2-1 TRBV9 CASSRGLDSYNEQFF TGTGCCAGCAGCCGCGGACTTGACTCCTACAATGAGCAGTTCTTC
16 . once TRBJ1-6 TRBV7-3 CASSLGGSDNNSPLHF TGTGCCAGCAGCTTAGGGGGGTCCGACAATAATTCACCCCTCCACTTT